Below are 13 T cell receptor beta chains sequenced from a single sample in a study of T-cell reconstitution after alpha-beta-depleted transplantation in children. The TCRbeta library incorporated unique molecular identifiers. Via MiXCR, TCRdb re-called the PCR reads, giving one row per CDR3 protein. The sample comprises 700,000 to 950,000 distinct CDR3 sequences, roughly 16% of which are singletons, and approximately 5% rests with the top ten. The sequenced sample was PBMCs, mostly from graft donor cells, obtained 360 days after TCRalphabeta/CD19-depleted stem cell transplant. These receptors originate from a male patient between 10 and 17 years old who had a stem cell transplant for acute lymphoblastic leukemia, so the T cells may come from the graft donor.

The rearrangement uses TRBV5-1 and TRBJ2-1, with 10 bases that match TRBD2. The CDR3 length is 16 residues. Germline V gene lookup returns CDR1 SGHRS and CDR2 YFSETQ. The V segment lost 0 bases and the J segment 7 bases; nucleotides outside the gene matches: 7. CDR3 protein: CASSLVVAGGNNEQFF. The CDR3 DNA sequence: TGCGCCAGCAGCTTGGTAGTAGCGGGAGGAAATAATGAGCAGTTCTTC.

This clonotype came up a few times. The chain joins TRBV5-6 to TRBJ2-7; D gene unclear. V was shortened by 9 bases and J by 3 bases, with 16 bases between the two germline ends. Germline CDR1 SGHDT, CDR2 YYEEEE. The CDR3 contains 13 residues. In DNA, the CDR3 is TGTGCCATGGGCCCCGGGCTCCGCTACGAGCAGTACTTC. Its translation is CAMGPGLRYEQYF.

This clonotype was counted a few times. The chain links TRBV4-1 to TRBJ2-3; 11 bases line up with TRBD2. CDR3 length equals 17 residues. Germline V gives CDR1 MGHRA, CDR2 YSYEKL. Losses at the gene ends were 3 bases for V and 2 bases for J; bases not matched to a gene: 7. This CDR3 is CASSHWPGLADTDTQYF. The CDR3 coding sequence is TGCGCCAGCAGCCATTGGCCGGGACTAGCGGACACAGATACGCAGTATTTT.

Only a few counts were recorded for this clonotype. V gene TRBV5-1 combines with J gene TRBJ1-2; 9 bases fit TRBD1. J lost 4 bases, V lost 0 bases, and 4 bases had no gene match. CDR1 is SGHRS, CDR2 YFSETQ, per germline. This CDR3 region has 15 residues. This CDR3 reads CASSLGDRVGYGYTF. DNA of the CDR3: TGCGCCAGCAGCTTGGGGGACAGGGTTGGCTATGGCTACACCTTC.

The chain is built from TRBV24-1 and TRBJ2-1; D uncertain. The germline V gene encodes CDR1 KGHDR and CDR2 SFDVKD. Trimming removed 5 bases at V and 6 bases at J, with 25 bases between. The CDR3 covers 18 residues. DNA of the CDR3: TGTGCCACCAGTGTAGGAACTGTGGCGGCTGTGGGATCCAATGAGCAGTTCTTC. Translation: CATSVGTVAAVGSNEQFF.

CDR3 loop: CASSGGGPNNEQFF. The CDR3 coding sequence is TGTGCCAGCAGCGGGGGGGGACCGAACAATGAGCAGTTCTTC. The chain uses TRBV11-3 and TRBJ2-1; 7 bases agree with TRBD2. The V segment lost 5 bases and the J segment 5 bases; nucleotides outside the gene matches: 6. This CDR3 has 14 residues. Germline loops: CDR1 SGHNT, CDR2 YENEEA.

Only a few counts were recorded for this clonotype. The gene calls are TRBV20-1 and TRBJ2-5; D is possibly TRBD1 or TRBD2 (5 bases each). This CDR3 contains 14 residues. V was trimmed by 2 bases and J by 5 bases, leaving 15 bases between them. CDR1 is DFQATT and CDR2 is SNEGSKA in the germline V gene (reference sequence). The CDR3 protein is CSARPGTSGETQYF. CDR3 nucleotide sequence: TGCAGTGCTAGACCTGGGACCTCTGGGGAGACCCAGTACTTC.

V and J are TRBV24-1 and TRBJ2-7; D gene uncertain. CDR3 length equals 14 residues. The ends were cut back, 2 bases at V and 4 bases at J, with 11 bases in the middle. Germline V gives CDR1 KGHDR, CDR2 SFDVKD. CDR3 loop: CATSDWSDRYEQYF. CDR3 nucleotide sequence: TGTGCCACCAGTGATTGGTCGGACCGGTACGAGCAGTACTTC.

The chain couples TRBV7-3 to TRBJ2-1; no clear D. CDR1 and CDR2 from the germline V gene are SGHTA and FQGTGA. CDR3 length equals 14 residues. With 0 bases removed from V and 5 bases from J, the gap between germline ends came to 8 bases. This CDR3 is CASSLTKSDNEQFF. The CDR3 DNA is TGTGCCAGCAGCTTAACGAAATCCGACAATGAGCAGTTCTTC.

This chain joins TRBV9 and TRBJ2-1; 11 positions match TRBD2. V trimming: 3 bases; J trimming: 4 bases; junction bases outside the gene matches: 15. Germline assignment: CDR1 SGDLS and CDR2 YYNGEE. This CDR3 contains 19 residues. The CDR3 reads CASSEWGVAGGFGYNEQFF. Written as DNA, the CDR3 is TGTGCCAGCAGCGAGTGGGGGGTAGCGGGAGGGTTCGGGTACAATGAGCAGTTCTTC.

The chain uses TRBV7-6 and TRBJ2-1; TRBD2 aligns across 10 bases. Germline CDR1 is SGHVS and CDR2 is FNYEAQ. This CDR3 spans 17 amino acids. Trimming at V came to 2 bases and at J to 8 bases, leaving 12 bases not matched to a gene. CDR3: CASSLPPSGRAADEQFF. CDR3 bases: TGTGCCAGCAGCTTACCACCCAGCGGGAGGGCCGCGGATGAGCAGTTCTTC.

This clonotype showed up just a few times. This chain uses TRBV11-1 with TRBJ1-1; D not resolved. The CDR3 runs to 14 residues. Germline CDR1 is SGHAT and CDR2 is FQDESV (reference sequence). The ends were cut back, 5 bases at V and 7 bases at J, with 17 bases in the middle. The CDR3 loop reads CASSPLRLVGEAFF. The CDR3 bases are TGTGCCAGCAGCCCACTCCGACTGGTAGGTGAAGCTTTCTTT.

The chain employs TRBV29-1 and TRBJ1-1, with D unresolved. The CDR3 has 13 residues. The V gene lost 6 bases and the J gene lost 6 bases, with 17 bases spanning the gap. Looked up from germline, CDR1 is SQVTM and CDR2 is ANQGSEA. This chain's CDR3 is CSVGEVIFAEAFF. The CDR3 DNA sequence: TGCAGCGTCGGGGAGGTGATTTTCGCTGAAGCTTTCTTT.